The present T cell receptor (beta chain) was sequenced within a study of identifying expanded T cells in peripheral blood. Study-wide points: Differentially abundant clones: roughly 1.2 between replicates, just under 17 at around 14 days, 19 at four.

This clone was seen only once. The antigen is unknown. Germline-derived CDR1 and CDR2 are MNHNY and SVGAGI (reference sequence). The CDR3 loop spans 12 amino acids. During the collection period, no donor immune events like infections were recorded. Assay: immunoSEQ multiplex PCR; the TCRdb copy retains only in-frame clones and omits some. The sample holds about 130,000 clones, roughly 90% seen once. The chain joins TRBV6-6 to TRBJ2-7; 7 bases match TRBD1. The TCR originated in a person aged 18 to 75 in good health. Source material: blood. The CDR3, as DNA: TGTGCTTCGGGACAGATTTCCTACGAGCAGTACTTC. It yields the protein CASGQISYEQYF.